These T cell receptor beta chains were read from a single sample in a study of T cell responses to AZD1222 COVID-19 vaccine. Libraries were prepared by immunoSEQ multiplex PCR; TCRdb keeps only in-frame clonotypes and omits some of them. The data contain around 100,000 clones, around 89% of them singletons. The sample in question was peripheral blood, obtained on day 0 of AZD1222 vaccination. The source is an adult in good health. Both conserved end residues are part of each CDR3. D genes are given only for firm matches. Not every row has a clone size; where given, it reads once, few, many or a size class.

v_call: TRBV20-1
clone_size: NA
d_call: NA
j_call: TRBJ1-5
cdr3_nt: TGCAGTGCTATTACAGGGAGCGCCCAGCATTTT
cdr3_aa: CSAITGSAQHF

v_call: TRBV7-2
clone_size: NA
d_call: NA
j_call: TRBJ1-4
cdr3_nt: TGTGCCAGCAGCTCCTGGGGTCCCAATGAAAAACTGTTTTTT
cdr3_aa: CASSSWGPNEKLFF

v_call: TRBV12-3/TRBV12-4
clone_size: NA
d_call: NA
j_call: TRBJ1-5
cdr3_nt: TGTGCCAGCAGTTTAGGCCAGCCCCAGCATTTT
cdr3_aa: CASSLGQPQHF

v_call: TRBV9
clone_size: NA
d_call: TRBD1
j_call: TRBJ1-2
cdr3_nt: TGTGCCAGCAGCGTTGGACAGGGCGTCTATGGCTACACCTTC
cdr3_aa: CASSVGQGVYGYTF

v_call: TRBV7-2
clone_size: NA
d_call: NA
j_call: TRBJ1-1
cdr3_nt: TGTGCCAGCAGCTTCAACAGGGCGAACACTGAAGCTTTCTTT
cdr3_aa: CASSFNRANTEAFF

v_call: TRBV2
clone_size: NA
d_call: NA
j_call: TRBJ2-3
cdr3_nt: TGTGCCAGCAGCCCCCCGCGGGAAAGGTCTGCAGATACGCAGTATTTT
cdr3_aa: CASSPPRERSADTQYF

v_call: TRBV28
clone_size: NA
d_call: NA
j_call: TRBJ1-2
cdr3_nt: TGTGCCAGCAGCGAACAGGGTCCTAACTATGGCTACACCTTC
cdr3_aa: CASSEQGPNYGYTF

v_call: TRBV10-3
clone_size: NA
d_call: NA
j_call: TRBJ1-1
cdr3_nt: TGTGCCATCAGTGAGTCCCGCCGGGCGGGGAACACTGAAGCTTTCTTT
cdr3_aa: CAISESRRAGNTEAFF

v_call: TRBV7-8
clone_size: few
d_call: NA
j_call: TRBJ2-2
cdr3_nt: TGTGCCAGCAGCCTTTCGGGAGTCACCGGGGAGCTGTTTTTT
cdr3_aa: CASSLSGVTGELFF

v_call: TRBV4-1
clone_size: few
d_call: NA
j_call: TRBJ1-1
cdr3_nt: TGCGCCAGCAGCCAATCTTTACCACGGGGGCCGGCTGAAGCTTTCTTT
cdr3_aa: CASSQSLPRGPAEAFF

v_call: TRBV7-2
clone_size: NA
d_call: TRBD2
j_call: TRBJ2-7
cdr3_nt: TGTGCCAGCAGCTTACGGGACGGGCGCGGGGGGCCCCACGAGCAGTACTTC
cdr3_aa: CASSLRDGRGGPHEQYF

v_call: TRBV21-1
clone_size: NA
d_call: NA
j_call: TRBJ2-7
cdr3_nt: TGTGCCAGCAGCAGCGAGCAGTACTTC
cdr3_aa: CASSSEQYF

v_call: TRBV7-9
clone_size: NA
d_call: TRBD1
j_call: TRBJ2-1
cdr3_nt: TGTGCCAGCAGCTTGTCAGGGGGCTACAATGAGCAGTTCTTC
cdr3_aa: CASSLSGGYNEQFF

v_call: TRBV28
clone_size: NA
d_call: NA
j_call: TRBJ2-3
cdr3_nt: TGTGCCAGCAGTTATCGGGGCAGGCACACAGATACGCAGTATTTT
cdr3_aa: CASSYRGRHTDTQYF

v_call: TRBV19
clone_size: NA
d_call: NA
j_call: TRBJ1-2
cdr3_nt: TGTGCCAGTAACGGCAGGACCTCTGACTATGGCTACACCTTC
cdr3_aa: CASNGRTSDYGYTF

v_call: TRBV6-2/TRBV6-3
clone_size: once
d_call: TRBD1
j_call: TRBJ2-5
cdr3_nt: TGTGCCAGCAGTTACAGGACAGGACAAGAGACCCAGTACTTC
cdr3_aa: CASSYRTGQETQYF

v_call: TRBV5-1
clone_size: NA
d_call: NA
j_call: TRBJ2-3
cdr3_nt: TGCGCCAGCAGCTTGAGGCTTAGCACAGATACGCAGTATTTT
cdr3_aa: CASSLRLSTDTQYF

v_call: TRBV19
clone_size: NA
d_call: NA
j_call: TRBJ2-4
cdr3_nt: TGTGCCAGTAGTATTTGGGGTGCCAAAAACATTCAGTACTTC
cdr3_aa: CASSIWGAKNIQYF

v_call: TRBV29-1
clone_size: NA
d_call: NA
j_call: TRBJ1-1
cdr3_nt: TGCAGCGTGGATAAGAACACTGAAGCTTTCTTT
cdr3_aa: CSVDKNTEAFF

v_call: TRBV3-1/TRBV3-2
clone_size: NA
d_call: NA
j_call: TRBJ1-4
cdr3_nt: TGTGCCAGCAGCCCCACGGGCCAACTGAGGCTGTTTTTT
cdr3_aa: CASSPTGQLRLFF

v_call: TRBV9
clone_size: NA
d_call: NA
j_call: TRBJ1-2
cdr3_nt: TGTGCCAGCAGCGTAGACAGGGCTAACTATGGCTACACCTTC
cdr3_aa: CASSVDRANYGYTF

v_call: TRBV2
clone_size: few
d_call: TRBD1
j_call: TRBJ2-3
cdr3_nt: TGTGCCAGCAGTCCCGGGACAGGGTTCGCAGATACGCAGTATTTT
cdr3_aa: CASSPGTGFADTQYF

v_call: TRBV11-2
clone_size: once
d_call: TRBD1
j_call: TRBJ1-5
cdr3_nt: TGTGCCAGCAGCAAGACAGGGAGCAATCAGCCCCAGCATTTT
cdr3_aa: CASSKTGSNQPQHF

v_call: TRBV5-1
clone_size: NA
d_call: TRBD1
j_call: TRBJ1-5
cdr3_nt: TGCGCCAGCAGCTTGGAAACAGGGGGCCGGCAGCCCCAGCATTTT
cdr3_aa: CASSLETGGRQPQHF

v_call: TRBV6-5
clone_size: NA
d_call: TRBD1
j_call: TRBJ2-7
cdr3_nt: TGTGCCAGCAGTTACTCTCTAGGACAGGCATACTACGAGCAGTACTTC
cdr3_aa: CASSYSLGQAYYEQYF

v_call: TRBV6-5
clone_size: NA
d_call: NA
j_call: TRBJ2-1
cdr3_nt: TGTGCCAGCGCCAGGACACAGGTCGCCTACAATGAGCAGTTCTTC
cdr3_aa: CASARTQVAYNEQFF

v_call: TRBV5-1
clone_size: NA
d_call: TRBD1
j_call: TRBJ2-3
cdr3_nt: TGCGCCAGCAGCCCGCCCGGACAGGACATCACAGATACGCAGTATTTT
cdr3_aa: CASSPPGQDITDTQYF

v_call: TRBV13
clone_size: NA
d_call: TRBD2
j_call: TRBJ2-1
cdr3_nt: TGTGCCAGCAGCTTAGAGCCGGGACTAGCGGAAGACAATGAGCAGTTCTTC
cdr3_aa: CASSLEPGLAEDNEQFF

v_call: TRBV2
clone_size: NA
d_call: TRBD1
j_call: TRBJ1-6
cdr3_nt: TGTGCCAGCAGGCCGCCGGGACAGCTTTCACCCCTCCACTTT
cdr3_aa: CASRPPGQLSPLHF

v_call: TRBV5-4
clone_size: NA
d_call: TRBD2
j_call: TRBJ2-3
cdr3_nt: TGTGCCAGCAGCTCTCAAGCGGGAACTAGCACAGATACGCAGTATTTT
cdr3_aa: CASSSQAGTSTDTQYF

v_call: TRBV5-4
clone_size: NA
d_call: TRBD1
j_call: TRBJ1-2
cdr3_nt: TGTGCCAGCAGCTCGGGACCGGGACAGGGTGGCTACACCTTC
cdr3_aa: CASSSGPGQGGYTF

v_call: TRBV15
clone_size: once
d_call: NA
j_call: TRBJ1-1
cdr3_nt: TGTGCCACCAGCAGAGTGGGCTCCTTGAACACTGAAGCTTTCTTT
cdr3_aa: CATSRVGSLNTEAFF

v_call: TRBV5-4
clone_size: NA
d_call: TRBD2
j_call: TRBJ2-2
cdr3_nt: TGTGCCAGCAGCCTGTGGGGACTAGCGGGACCTACCGGGGAGCTGTTTTTT
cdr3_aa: CASSLWGLAGPTGELFF

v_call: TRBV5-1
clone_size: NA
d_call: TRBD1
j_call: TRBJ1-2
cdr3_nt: TGCGCCAGCAGCTCCGGACAGGGCGTCCCTGAGGGCTACACCTTC
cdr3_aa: CASSSGQGVPEGYTF

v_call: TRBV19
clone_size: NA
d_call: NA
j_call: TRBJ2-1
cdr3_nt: TGTGCCAGTAGTACTACCCGTGGGGGCCGCAATGAGCAGTTCTTC
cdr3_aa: CASSTTRGGRNEQFF

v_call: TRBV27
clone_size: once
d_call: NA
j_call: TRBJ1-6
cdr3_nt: TGTGCCAGCAGTAGGCGGGGCAAGGGATCACCCCTCCACTTT
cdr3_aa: CASSRRGKGSPLHF

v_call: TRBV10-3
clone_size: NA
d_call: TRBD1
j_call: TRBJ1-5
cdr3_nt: TGTGCCATCAGTGACGACAGGGCCGCGAGTAGCAATCAGCCCCAGCATTTT
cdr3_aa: CAISDDRAASSNQPQHF

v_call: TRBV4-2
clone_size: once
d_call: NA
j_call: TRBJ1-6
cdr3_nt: TGTGCCAGCAGCCAAGTGGACACCACTAATTCACCCCTCCACTTT
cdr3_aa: CASSQVDTTNSPLHF

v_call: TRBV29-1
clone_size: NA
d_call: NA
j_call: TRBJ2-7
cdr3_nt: TGCAGCGTTGTGTCCTCCTACGAGCAGTACTTC
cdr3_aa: CSVVSSYEQYF

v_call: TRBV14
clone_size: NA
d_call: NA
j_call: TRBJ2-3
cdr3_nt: TGTGCCAGCAGCTCCACGAATACGCAGTATTTT
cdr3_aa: CASSSTNTQYF

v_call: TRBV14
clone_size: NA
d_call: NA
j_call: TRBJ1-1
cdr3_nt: TGTGCCAGCAGCCAGGACTGGGCAGGGCGTACTGAAGCTTTCTTT
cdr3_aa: CASSQDWAGRTEAFF

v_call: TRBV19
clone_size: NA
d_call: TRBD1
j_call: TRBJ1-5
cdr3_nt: TGTGCCAGCTCCGGGACAGGTGATCAGCCCCAGCATTTT
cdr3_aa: CASSGTGDQPQHF

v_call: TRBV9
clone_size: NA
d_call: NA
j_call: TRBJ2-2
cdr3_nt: TGTGCCAGCAGCGTGGACCTTGGTGACACCGGGGAGCTGTTTTTT
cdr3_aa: CASSVDLGDTGELFF

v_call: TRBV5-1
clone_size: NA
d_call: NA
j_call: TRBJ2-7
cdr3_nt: TGCGCCAGCAGCATACAAGGAGGGCCCTACGAGCAGTACTTC
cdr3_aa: CASSIQGGPYEQYF

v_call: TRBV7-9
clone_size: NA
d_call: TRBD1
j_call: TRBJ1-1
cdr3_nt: TGTGCCAGCAGCTTCGGGACAGGGGGGAGCACTGAAGCTTTCTTT
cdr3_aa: CASSFGTGGSTEAFF

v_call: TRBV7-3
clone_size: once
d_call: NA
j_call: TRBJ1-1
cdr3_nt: TGTGCCAGCAGCTCCTACTTGGAGACTGAAGCTTTCTTT
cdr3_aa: CASSSYLETEAFF

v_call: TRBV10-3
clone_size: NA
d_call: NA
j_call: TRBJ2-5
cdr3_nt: TGTGCCATCAGTTTGGGCCAGGGTAAAGAGACCCAGTACTTC
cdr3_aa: CAISLGQGKETQYF

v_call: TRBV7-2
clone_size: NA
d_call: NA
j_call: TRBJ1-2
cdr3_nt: TGTGCCAGCAGCCTCCGGACAGAAAACTATGGCTACACCTTC
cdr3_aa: CASSLRTENYGYTF

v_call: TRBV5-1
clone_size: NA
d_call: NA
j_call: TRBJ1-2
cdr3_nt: TGCGCCAGCAGCTTGGGCCAGAACTATGGCTACACCTTC
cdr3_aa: CASSLGQNYGYTF